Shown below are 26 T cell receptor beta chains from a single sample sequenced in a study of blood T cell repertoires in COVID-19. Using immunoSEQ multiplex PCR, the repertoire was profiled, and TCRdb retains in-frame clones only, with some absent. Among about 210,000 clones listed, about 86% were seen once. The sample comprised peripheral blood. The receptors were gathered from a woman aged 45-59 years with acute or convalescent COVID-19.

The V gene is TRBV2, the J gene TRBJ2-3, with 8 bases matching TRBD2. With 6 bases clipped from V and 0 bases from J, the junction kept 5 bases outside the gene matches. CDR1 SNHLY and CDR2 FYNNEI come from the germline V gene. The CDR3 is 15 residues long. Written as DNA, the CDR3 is TGTGCCAGCAGACCTAGCGGGTTTAGCACAGATACGCAGTATTTT. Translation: CASRPSGFSTDTQYF.

The CDR3 sequence: CATSDSSYAGDTQYF. CDR3 sequence (DNA): TGTGCCACCAGTGATTCATCTTACGCCGGGGATACGCAGTATTTT. The V call is TRBV24-1, the J call TRBJ2-3; D is ambiguous. CDR1 KGHDR and CDR2 SFDVKD come from the germline V gene. Deletions cut 2 bases from V and 6 bases from J, with 14 bases between. The CDR3 spans 15 residues.

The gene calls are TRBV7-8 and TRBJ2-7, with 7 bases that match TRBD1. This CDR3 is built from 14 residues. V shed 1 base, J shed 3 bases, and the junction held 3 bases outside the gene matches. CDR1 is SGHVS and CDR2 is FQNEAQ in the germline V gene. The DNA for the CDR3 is TGTGCCAGCAGCTTAGACAGGGGTGGCTACGAGCAGTACTTC. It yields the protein CASSLDRGGYEQYF. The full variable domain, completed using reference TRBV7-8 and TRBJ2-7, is GAGVSQSPRYKVAKRGQDVALRCDPISGHVSLFWYQQALGQGPEFLTYFQNEAQLDKSGLPSDRFFAERPEGSVSTLKIQRTQQEDSAVYLCASSLDRGGYEQYFGPGTRLTVT.

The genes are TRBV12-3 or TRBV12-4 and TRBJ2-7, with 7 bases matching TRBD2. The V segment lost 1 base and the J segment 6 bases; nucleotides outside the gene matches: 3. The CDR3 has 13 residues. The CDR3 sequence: CASSLVGGPEQYF. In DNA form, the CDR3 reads TGTGCCAGCAGTTTAGTGGGAGGGCCCGAGCAGTACTTC.

CDR3 loop: CSASLGGSGRAYEQYF. Here the CDR3 DNA reads TGCAGTGCTAGTTTAGGGGGTAGCGGGAGGGCCTACGAGCAGTACTTC. The rearrangement uses TRBV20-1 and TRBJ2-7, with TRBD2 matching over 11 bases. The CDR3 is 16 residues long. Losses at the gene ends were 3 bases for V and 2 bases for J; bases not matched to a gene: 9. Germline V gene sequence: CDR1 DFQATT, CDR2 SNEGSKA (reference sequence).

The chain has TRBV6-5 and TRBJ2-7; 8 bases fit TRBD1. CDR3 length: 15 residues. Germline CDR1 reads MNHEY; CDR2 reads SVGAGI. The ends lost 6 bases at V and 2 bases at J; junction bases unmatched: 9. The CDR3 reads CASSQPGQVTYEQYF. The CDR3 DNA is TGTGCCAGCAGCCAGCCGGGACAGGTAACCTACGAGCAGTACTTC.

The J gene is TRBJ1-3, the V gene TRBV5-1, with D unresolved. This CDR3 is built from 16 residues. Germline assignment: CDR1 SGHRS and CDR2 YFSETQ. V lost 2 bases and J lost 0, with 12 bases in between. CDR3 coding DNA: TGCGCCAGCAGCTTTATGTCGAGGAGCTCTGGAAACACCATATATTTT. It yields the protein CASSFMSRSSGNTIYF.

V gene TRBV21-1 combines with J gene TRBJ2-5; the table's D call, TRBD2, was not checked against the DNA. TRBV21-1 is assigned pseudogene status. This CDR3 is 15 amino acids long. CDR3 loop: CASSKGVTSRETQYF. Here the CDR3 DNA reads TGTGCCAGCAGCAAAGGTGTGACTTCGCGAGAGACCCAGTACTTC.

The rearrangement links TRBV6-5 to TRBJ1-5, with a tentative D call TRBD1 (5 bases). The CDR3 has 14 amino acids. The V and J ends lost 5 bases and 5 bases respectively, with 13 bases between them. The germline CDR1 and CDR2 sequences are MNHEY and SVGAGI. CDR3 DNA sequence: TGTGCCAGCAGTCTCTGGGGGGTAGATCAGCCCCAGCATTTT. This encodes CASSLWGVDQPQHF.

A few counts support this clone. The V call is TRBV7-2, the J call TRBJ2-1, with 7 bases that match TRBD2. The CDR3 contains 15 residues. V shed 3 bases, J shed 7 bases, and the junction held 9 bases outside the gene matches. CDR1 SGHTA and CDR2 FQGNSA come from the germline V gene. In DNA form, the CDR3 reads TGTGCCAGCAGCTTGCGCAGCAAGCGGGATAATGAGCAGTTCTTC. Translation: CASSLRSKRDNEQFF. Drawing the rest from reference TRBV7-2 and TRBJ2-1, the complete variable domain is GAGVSQSPSNKVTEKGKDVELRCDPISGHTALYWYRQSLGQGLEFLIYFQGNSAPDKSGLPSDRFSAERTGGSVSTLTIQRTQQEDSAVYLCASSLRSKRDNEQFFGPGTRLTVL.

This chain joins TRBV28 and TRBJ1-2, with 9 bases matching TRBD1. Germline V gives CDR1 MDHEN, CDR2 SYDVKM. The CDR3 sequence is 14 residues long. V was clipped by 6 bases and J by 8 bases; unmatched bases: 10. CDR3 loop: CASRLMSGQGGYTF. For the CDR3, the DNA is TGTGCCAGCAGACTTATGTCCGGACAGGGGGGCTACACCTTC.

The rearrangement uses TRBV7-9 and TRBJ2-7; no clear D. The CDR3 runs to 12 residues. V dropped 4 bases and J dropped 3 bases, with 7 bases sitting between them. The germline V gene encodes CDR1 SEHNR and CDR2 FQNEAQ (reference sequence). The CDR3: CASSSTFYEQYF. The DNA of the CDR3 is TGTGCCAGCAGCTCGACTTTCTACGAGCAGTACTTC.

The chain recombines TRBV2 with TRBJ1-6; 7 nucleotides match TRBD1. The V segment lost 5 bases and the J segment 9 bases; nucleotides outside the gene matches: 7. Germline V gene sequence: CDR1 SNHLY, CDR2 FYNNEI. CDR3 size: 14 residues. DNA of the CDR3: TGTGCCAGCAGTCCCCGAGACAGGGTTTCACCCCTCCACTTT. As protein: CASSPRDRVSPLHF.

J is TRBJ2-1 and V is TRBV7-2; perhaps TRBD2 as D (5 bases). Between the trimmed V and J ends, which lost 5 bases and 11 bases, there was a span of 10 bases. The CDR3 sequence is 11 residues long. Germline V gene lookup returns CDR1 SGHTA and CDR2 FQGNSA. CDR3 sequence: CASSPGVQQFF. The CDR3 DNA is TGTGCCAGCAGCCCCGGGGTTCAGCAGTTCTTC. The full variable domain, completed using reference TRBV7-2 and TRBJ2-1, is GAGVSQSPSNKVTEKGKDVELRCDPISGHTALYWYRQSLGQGLEFLIYFQGNSAPDKSGLPSDRFSAERTGGSVSTLTIQRTQQEDSAVYLCASSPGVQQFFGPGTRLTVL.

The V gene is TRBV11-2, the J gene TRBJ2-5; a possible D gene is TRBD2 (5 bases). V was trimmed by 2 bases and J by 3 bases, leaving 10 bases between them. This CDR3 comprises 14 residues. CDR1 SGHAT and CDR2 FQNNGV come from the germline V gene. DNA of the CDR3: TGTGCCAGCAGCTTAAGGCTAGCTGAAGAGACCCAGTACTTC. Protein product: CASSLRLAEETQYF.

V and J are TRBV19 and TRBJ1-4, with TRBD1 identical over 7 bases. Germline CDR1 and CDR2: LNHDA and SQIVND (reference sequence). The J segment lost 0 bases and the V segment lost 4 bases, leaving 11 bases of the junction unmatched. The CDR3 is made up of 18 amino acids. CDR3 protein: CASSSPGTEIATNEKLFF. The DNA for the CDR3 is TGTGCCAGTAGTAGCCCCGGGACAGAAATCGCAACTAATGAAAAACTGTTTTTT.

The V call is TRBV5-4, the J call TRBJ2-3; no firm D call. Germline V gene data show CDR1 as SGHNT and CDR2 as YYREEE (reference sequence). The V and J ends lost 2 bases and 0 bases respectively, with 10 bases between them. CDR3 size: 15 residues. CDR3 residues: CASSFSGLSTDTQYF. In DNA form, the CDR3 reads TGTGCCAGCAGCTTTTCAGGTCTAAGCACAGATACGCAGTATTTT.

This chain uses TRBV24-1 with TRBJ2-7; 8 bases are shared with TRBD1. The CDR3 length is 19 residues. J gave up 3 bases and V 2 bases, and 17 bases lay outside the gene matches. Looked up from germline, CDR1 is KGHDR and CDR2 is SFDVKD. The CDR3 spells CATSDSKGGTGLVNYEQYF. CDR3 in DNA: TGTGCCACCAGTGATTCCAAAGGGGGGACAGGACTGGTAAACTACGAGCAGTACTTC.

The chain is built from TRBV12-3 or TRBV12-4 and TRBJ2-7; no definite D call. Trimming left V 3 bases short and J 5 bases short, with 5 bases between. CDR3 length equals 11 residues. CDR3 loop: CASSFQNEQYF. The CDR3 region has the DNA TGTGCCAGCAGTTTTCAGAACGAGCAGTACTTC.

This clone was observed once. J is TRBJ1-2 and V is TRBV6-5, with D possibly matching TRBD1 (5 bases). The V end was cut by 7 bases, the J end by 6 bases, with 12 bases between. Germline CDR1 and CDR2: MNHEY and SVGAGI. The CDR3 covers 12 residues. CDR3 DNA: TGTGCCAGCACGTCCGCGGGGCATGGCTACACCTTC. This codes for CASTSAGHGYTF.

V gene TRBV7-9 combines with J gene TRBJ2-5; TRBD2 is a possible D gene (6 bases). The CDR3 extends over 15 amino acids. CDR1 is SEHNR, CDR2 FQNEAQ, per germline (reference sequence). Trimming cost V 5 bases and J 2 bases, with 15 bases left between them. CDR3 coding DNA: TGTGCCAGCAGCAGAAGCCTTGGGACTCAAGAGACCCAGTACTTC. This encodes CASSRSLGTQETQYF.

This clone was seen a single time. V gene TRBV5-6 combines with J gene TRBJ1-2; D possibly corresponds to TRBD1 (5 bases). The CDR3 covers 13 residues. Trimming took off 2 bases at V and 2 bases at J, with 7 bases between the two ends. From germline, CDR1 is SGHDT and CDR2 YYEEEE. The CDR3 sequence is CASSLAGNYGYTF. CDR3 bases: TGTGCCAGCAGCTTAGCAGGGAACTATGGCTACACCTTC.

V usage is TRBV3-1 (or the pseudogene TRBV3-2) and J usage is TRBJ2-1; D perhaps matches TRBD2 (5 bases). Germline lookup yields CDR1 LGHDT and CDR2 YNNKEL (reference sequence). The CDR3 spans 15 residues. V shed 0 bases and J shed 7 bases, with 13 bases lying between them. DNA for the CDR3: TGTGCCAGCAGCCAAGATGCGGCCCGGGGTAATGAGCAGTTCTTC. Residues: CASSQDAARGNEQFF.

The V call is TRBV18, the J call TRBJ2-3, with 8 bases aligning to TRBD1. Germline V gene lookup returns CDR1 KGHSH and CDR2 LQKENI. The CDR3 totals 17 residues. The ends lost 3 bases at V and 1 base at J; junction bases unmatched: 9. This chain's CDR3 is CASSPIGQGQGTDTQYF. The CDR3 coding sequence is TGTGCCAGCTCACCCATCGGACAGGGACAAGGCACAGATACGCAGTATTTT.

The CDR3 protein is CATSERSGRYAAQYF. DNA of the CDR3: TGTGCCACCAGTGAACGTAGCGGGAGGTATGCGGCGCAGTATTTT. The chain has TRBV24-1 and TRBJ2-3; TRBD2 aligns across 10 bases. The CDR3 runs 15 residues. Germline assignment: CDR1 KGHDR and CDR2 SFDVKD. The junction had 10 bases not matched to a gene; V was cut back by 4 bases and J by 10 bases.

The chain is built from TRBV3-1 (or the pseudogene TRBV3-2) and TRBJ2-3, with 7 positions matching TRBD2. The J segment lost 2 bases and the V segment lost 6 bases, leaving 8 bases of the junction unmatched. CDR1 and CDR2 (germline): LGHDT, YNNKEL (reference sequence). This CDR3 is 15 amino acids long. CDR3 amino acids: CASSPLAEHTDTQYF. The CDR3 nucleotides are TGTGCCAGCAGTCCTCTAGCGGAGCACACAGATACGCAGTATTTT.